This entry concerns a single TCR beta chain. The length of the CDR3 is 13 residues. V lost 10 bases to trimming and J lost 2 bases, with 12 bases between them. CDR1 is LNHDA and CDR2 is SQIVND in the germline V gene (reference sequence). In the original workflow: The assay estimated nucleated cells by amplifying reference gene primers. The data were produced by immunoSEQ multiplex PCR, yet TCRdb's version contains in-frame clones alone and is incomplete. The V and J calls and clone size come from that table; D and trimming were worked out from the DNA. The sample includes 130,000 or so clones, 75% to 90% of them seen just once. This specimen belongs to a study of blood T cell repertoires in COVID-19. Whole-study context: The origin of the acute and convalescent COVID-19 samples was the United States, Italy and Spain. From T cells, B-cell-depleted T cells, or PBMCs came the material, which was cDNA or gDNA.

This study enrolled people aged 18 to 89 from around 25 US geographic areas. Material for sequencing was PBMCs or T cells enriched from blood (not recorded which). This chain connects TRBV19 to TRBJ1-5; tentative D call: TRBD1 (6 bases). The sequence derives from a man younger than 45 who had recovered from COVID-19. This chain's CDR3 is CATGTQRNQPQHF. The CDR3, as DNA: TGTGCCACCGGGACACAGCGCAATCAGCCCCAGCATTTT.